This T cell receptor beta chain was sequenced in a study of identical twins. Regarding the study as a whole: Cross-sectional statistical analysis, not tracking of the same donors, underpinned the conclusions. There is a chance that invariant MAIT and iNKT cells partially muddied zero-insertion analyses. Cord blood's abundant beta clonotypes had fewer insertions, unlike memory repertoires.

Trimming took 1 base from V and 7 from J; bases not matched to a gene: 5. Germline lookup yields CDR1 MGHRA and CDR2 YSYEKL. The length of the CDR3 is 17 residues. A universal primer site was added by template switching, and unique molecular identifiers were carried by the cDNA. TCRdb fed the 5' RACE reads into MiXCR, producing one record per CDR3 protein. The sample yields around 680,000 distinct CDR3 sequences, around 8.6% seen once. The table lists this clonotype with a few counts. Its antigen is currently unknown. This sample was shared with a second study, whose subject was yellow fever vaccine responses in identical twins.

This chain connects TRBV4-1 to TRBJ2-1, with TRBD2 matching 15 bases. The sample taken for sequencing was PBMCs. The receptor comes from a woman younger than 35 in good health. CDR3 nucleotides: TGCGCCAGCAGCCAAGCTGGACTAGCGGGAGGGCTGAATGAGCAGTTCTTC. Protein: CASSQAGLAGGLNEQFF.